Shown below are 25 T cell receptor beta chains from a single sample sequenced in a study of T cells in women clearing cervical HPV infection. Sequencing used immunoSEQ multiplex PCR; TCRdb keeps in-frame clones, though not all of them. The sample table sets out over 25,000 clones. Sequencing was done on a sample of blood buffy coat. The receptors derive from a woman between 18 and 69 years old with a cervical HPV16 infection that either progressed to CIN3+ or cleared (not recorded which).

Notes on this clone: Read data end 3 residues before the CDR3 end; the end is taken from the germline J gene. This chain connects TRBV6-2 or TRBV6-3 to TRBJ1-2; D remains ambiguous. The CDR3 runs to 13 residues. Per germline, CDR1 MNHEY and CDR2 SVGEGT. The CDR3 reads CASSYLASYDYTF. The part of the CDR3 DNA that was read is TGTGCCAGCAGTTACCTAGCCTCATACGAC.

Comment on this clone: Read coverage stops 3 residues before the CDR3 terminus; the germline J gene supplies the remainder. The chain is built from TRBV18 and TRBJ2-5, with unresolved D. The CDR3 runs to 11 residues. The germline CDR1 and CDR2 sequences are KGHSH and LQKENI. V was trimmed by 2 bases and J by 6 bases, leaving 4 bases between them. The sequenced CDR3 bases are TGTGCCAGCTCACCAGGCCAGACC. Translation gives CASSPGQT. The whole CDR3 protein is CASSPGQTQYF.

A word on this clone: The read is 3 residues too short to cover the CDR3 end, so that end is filled in from the germline J gene. The rearrangement links TRBV6-2 or TRBV6-3 to TRBJ2-3; tentatively, D is TRBD1 (6 bases). The germline gives CDR1 MNHEY, CDR2 SVGEGT. CDR3 length: 13 amino acids. Incomplete CDR3 DNA: TGTGCCAGCAGGAACCAGGGGAATCAGCCG. Protein: CASRNQGNQP. The full-length CDR3 reads as CASRNQGNQPQYF.

To note about this clone: The read gets to within 3 residues of the CDR3 end, and the germline J gene fills in the rest. The chain uses TRBV7-8 and TRBJ2-7; perhaps TRBD1 as D (6 bases). CDR1 is SGHVS, CDR2 FQNEAQ, per germline. Deletions cut 4 bases from V and 4 bases from J, with 11 bases between. This CDR3 comprises 13 residues. CDR3 DNA, as far as it was read: TGTGCCAGCAGCTCGGACAGATTGTACGAG. Translation: CASSSDRLYE. The entire CDR3 protein reads CASSSDRLYEQYF. The variable domain in full, with the rest retrieved from reference TRBV7-8 and TRBJ2-7, is GAGVSQSPRYKVAKRGQDVALRCDPISGHVSLFWYQQALGQGPEFLTYFQNEAQLDKSGLPSDRFFAERPEGSVSTLKIQRTQQEDSAVYLCASSSDRLYEQYFGPGTRLTVT.

Remarks on this clone: The sequence runs out 3 residues before the end of the CDR3; the remainder is reconstructed from the germline J gene. The chain recombines TRBV7-3 with TRBJ1-3; D may be TRBD1 (6 bases). With 5 bases removed from V and 0 bases from J, the gap between germline ends came to 17 bases. This CDR3 has 17 residues. Germline V lookup: CDR1 SGHTA, CDR2 FQGTGA. CDR3 DNA (partial): TGTGCCAGCAGCCCCGGTTCGGGGGGCCCCTCTGGAAACACC. Protein: CASSPGSGGPSGNT. The CDR3 as a whole reads CASSPGSGGPSGNTIYF.

Of note for this clone: The read ends 3 residues shy of where the CDR3 ends; the end is completed using the germline J gene. The genes are TRBV2 and TRBJ2-2, with 9 bases fitting TRBD1. In germline, CDR1 is SNHLY, CDR2 FYNNEI. CDR3 length equals 14 residues. The part of the CDR3 DNA that was read is TGTGCCAGCAGTGCGGGACAGGGTGCTTCACCG. It is translated as CASSAGQGASP. The complete CDR3 reads CASSAGQGASPLFF.

As regards this clone: The read terminates 3 residues before the CDR3 end, so the remaining end is supplied by the germline J gene. The rearrangement joins TRBV7-2 to TRBJ2-3; 8 bases are a match to TRBD2. CDR3 length equals 14 residues. From germline, CDR1 is SGHTA and CDR2 FQGNSA. With 5 bases clipped from V and 3 bases from J, the junction kept 4 bases outside the gene matches. Incomplete CDR3 DNA: TGTGCCAGCAGCCGTAAGCGGGAGACAGATACG. Residues: CASSRKRETDT. The whole CDR3 protein reads CASSRKRETDTQYF.

Notes on this clone: Sequencing ends 3 residues short of the CDR3 end; the germline J gene provides the rest. The chain joins TRBV2 to TRBJ2-1, with TRBD2 matching 16 bases. This CDR3 is built from 16 residues. With 7 bases clipped from V and 9 bases from J, the junction kept 9 bases outside the gene matches. Germline CDR1 reads SNHLY; CDR2 reads FYNNEI. The covered CDR3 bases are TGTGCCAGCACCCGAGGGACTAGCGGGGGGGCCTTTGAG. Protein: CASTRGTSGGAFE. The complete CDR3 sequence is CASTRGTSGGAFEQFF.

With respect to this clone: The read halts 3 residues ahead of the CDR3 end, with the missing end drawn from the germline J gene. The V and J genes are TRBV6-2 or TRBV6-3 and TRBJ2-5, with D possibly matching TRBD1 (5 bases). This CDR3 is 15 amino acids long. Germline CDR1 and CDR2: MNHEY and SVGEGT. The V end was cut by 6 bases, the J end by 0 bases, with 14 bases between. The covered CDR3 bases are TGTGCCAGCAGGCCGAGACAGTCGTACCAAGAGACC. Translated, it gives CASRPRQSYQET. The whole CDR3 protein is CASRPRQSYQETQYF.

This CDR3 reads CASRQDRVIQTQYF. The sequenced part of the CDR3 DNA is TGTGCCAGCAGACAGGACAGGGTTATCCAGACC. This rearrangement joins TRBV3-1 (or the pseudogene TRBV3-2) to TRBJ2-5; TRBD1 aligns across 8 bases. Read coverage stops 3 residues before the CDR3 terminus; the germline J gene supplies the remainder. CDR1 is LGHDT and CDR2 is YNNKEL in the germline V gene (reference sequence). With V trimmed by 6 bases and J by 6 bases, 9 bases remained unmatched. The CDR3 totals 14 residues.

In the case of this clone: The read ends 3 residues before the CDR3 terminus; that terminus is restored from the germline J gene. The rearrangement links TRBV30 to TRBJ1-1, with TRBD1 as a possible D gene (5 bases). Germline CDR1 GTSNPN, CDR2 SVGIG (reference sequence). V was clipped by 4 bases and J by 1 base, with 13 bases between them. The CDR3 has 14 amino acids. Partial CDR3 DNA: TGTGCCTGGAACCTGGGACTCAAGAACACTGAA. This gives the protein CAWNLGLKNTE. In full, the CDR3 is CAWNLGLKNTEAFF.

About this clone itself: The read ends 3 residues early relative to the CDR3; the germline J gene fills the gap. This chain connects TRBV9 to TRBJ1-1; the D gene is possibly TRBD1 (6 bases). Germline V gene lookup returns CDR1 SGDLS and CDR2 YYNGEE. The CDR3 extends over 15 amino acids. Trimming took off 4 bases at V and 3 bases at J, with 16 bases between the two ends. CDR3 in amino acids: CASSSRDPGDTEAFF. CDR3 DNA (partial): TGTGCCAGCAGCTCACGGGACCCAGGGGACACTGAA.

In regard to this clone: The read stops 3 residues short of the end of the CDR3; the missing end is completed from the germline J gene. V is TRBV7-8 and J is TRBJ2-5, with D perhaps TRBD2 (6 bases). The CDR3 totals 14 residues. V lost 1 base and J lost 2, with 8 bases in between. CDR1 and CDR2 from the germline V gene are SGHVS and FQNEAQ. The CDR3 sequence: CASSLVGGQETQYF. CDR3 bases read: TGTGCCAGCAGCTTAGTAGGAGGGCAAGAGACC.

As to this clone: The sequence runs out 3 residues before the end of the CDR3; the remainder is reconstructed from the germline J gene. V usage is TRBV12-3 or TRBV12-4 and J usage is TRBJ2-7; 10 bases are a match to TRBD2. The CDR3 loop spans 14 amino acids. The ends lost 4 bases at V and 5 bases at J; junction bases unmatched: 5. The CDR3 spells CASSSLAGADEQYF. The CDR3 DNA, read in part, is TGTGCCAGCAGTTCTCTAGCGGGAGCTGACGAG.

Comments on this clone: The read stops 3 residues short of the end of the CDR3; the missing end is completed from the germline J gene. This chain joins TRBV7-6 and TRBJ2-3, with 7 bases lining up with TRBD2. CDR1 SGHVS and CDR2 FNYEAQ come from the germline V gene. This CDR3 contains 16 residues. The V and J ends lost 1 base and 2 bases, in that order; junction bases with no gene match: 6. CDR3 protein: CASSLVGTTPTDTQYF. The sequenced CDR3 bases are TGTGCCAGCAGCTTAGTGGGGACTACACCCACAGATACG.

As regards this clone: The CDR3 end is not reached by the read, which stops 3 residues before it; the germline J gene fills it in. The genes are TRBV29-1 and TRBJ2-1; the match to TRBD1 covers 8 bases. This CDR3 spans 11 amino acids. The ends lost 4 bases at V and 8 bases at J; junction bases unmatched: 1. Germline V gene lookup returns CDR1 SQVTM and CDR2 ANQGSEA. CDR3 amino acids: CSVATGDEQFF. CDR3 bases read: TGCAGCGTTGCGACAGGGGATGAG.

With regard to this clone: The read ends 3 residues before the CDR3 terminus; that terminus is restored from the germline J gene. The rearrangement links TRBV18 to TRBJ2-2; 7 bases are a match to TRBD1. This CDR3 spans 16 amino acids. Germline loops: CDR1 KGHSH, CDR2 LQKENI. The chain's CDR3 is CASSPGFDRVDEKLFF. The sequenced CDR3 bases are TGTGCCAGCTCACCAGGGTTCGACAGGGTGGATGAAAAG.

With respect to this clone: The sequence runs out 3 residues before the end of the CDR3; the remainder is reconstructed from the germline J gene. V usage is TRBV7-3 and J usage is TRBJ2-1, with 16 bases lining up with TRBD2. The CDR3 has 17 residues. The germline V gene has CDR1 SGHTA and CDR2 FQGTGA. Unmatched junction bases numbered 4, after V lost 4 bases and J lost 4 bases. The CDR3 spells CASSSGTSGGAYNEQFF. The covered CDR3 bases are TGTGCCAGCAGCTCCGGGACTAGCGGGGGGGCTTACAATGAG.

As concerns this clone: The read finishes 3 residues shy of the CDR3 end, and the germline J gene is used to complete it. The chain recombines TRBV20-1 with TRBJ1-5; D gene ambiguous. Germline CDR1 and CDR2: DFQATT and SNEGSKA (reference sequence). The CDR3 extends over 12 amino acids. CDR3 protein: CSARTAGGPQHF. The CDR3 bases that were read are TGCAGTGCCAGAACAGCGGGAGGCCCC.

In the case of this clone: The read ends 3 residues shy of where the CDR3 ends; the end is completed using the germline J gene. The chain links TRBV5-1 to TRBJ2-1, with 11 bases fitting TRBD1. CDR3 length equals 14 residues. V trimming: 7 bases; J trimming: 6 bases; junction bases outside the gene matches: 6. The V gene's germline CDR1 is SGHRS and CDR2 YFSETQ. The sequenced part of the CDR3 DNA is TGCGCCAGCGGGCGGACAGGGGGCCTCAATGAG. Protein sequence: CASGRTGGLNE. The whole CDR3 is CASGRTGGLNEQFF.

A note on this clone: From the germline J gene comes the end of the CDR3, since the read stops 3 residues before it. V gene TRBV20-1 combines with J gene TRBJ1-2; 9 bases are a match to TRBD1. Germline CDR1 DFQATT, CDR2 SNEGSKA (reference sequence). The CDR3 extends over 12 amino acids. The sequenced CDR3 bases are TGCAGTGTCCCACAGGGGGCCTACGAC. Translating it yields CSVPQGAYD. The complete CDR3 sequence is CSVPQGAYDYTF.

Remarks on this clone: Read sequence stops 3 residues before the CDR3 end, and the germline J gene provides the missing end. The gene calls are TRBV7-9 and TRBJ2-4; perhaps TRBD1 as D (7 bases). Germline values: CDR1 SEHNR, CDR2 FQNEAQ (reference sequence). The CDR3 contains 15 residues. CDR3 DNA (partial): TGTGCCAGCAGCCCCCAGGGGGGTGCAGACTATGGT. Amino acid sequence: CASSPQGGADYG. The full-length CDR3 reads as CASSPQGGADYGQYF. The full variable domain, rest sourced from reference TRBV7-9 and TRBJ2-4, is DTGVSQNPRHKITKRGQNVTFRCDPISEHNRLYWYRQTLGQGPEFLTYFQNEAQLEKSRLLSDRFSAERPKGSFSTLEIQRTEQGDSAMYLCASSPQGGADYGQYFGAGTRLSVL.

A remark on this clone: The read terminates 3 residues before the CDR3 end, so the remaining end is supplied by the germline J gene. This sequence joins TRBV19 and TRBJ2-2; 10 bases are shared with TRBD1. The CDR3 is 18 amino acids. Germline V gene data show CDR1 as LNHDA and CDR2 as SQIVND (reference sequence). The CDR3 reads CASSNRQGARSEANVLFF. The DNA read from the CDR3 is TGTGCCAGTAGTAACCGACAGGGGGCGCGATCTGAGGCCAACGTG.

Turning to this clone: The read halts 3 residues ahead of the CDR3 end, with the missing end drawn from the germline J gene. The chain joins TRBV20-1 to TRBJ2-7; D is perhaps TRBD1 (6 bases). Trimming took off 5 bases at V and 3 bases at J, with 14 bases between the two ends. CDR3 length equals 13 residues. Germline V gives CDR1 DFQATT, CDR2 SNEGSKA (reference sequence). The part of the CDR3 DNA that was read is TGCAGTGCTTCGGGGCAGGGGCTCTACGAG. Its translation is CSASGQGLYE. The full CDR3 protein is CSASGQGLYEQYF.

As concerns this clone: Sequencing ends 3 residues short of the CDR3 end; the germline J gene provides the rest. The gene calls are TRBV27 and TRBJ1-2, with 11 bases aligning to TRBD1. The CDR3 extends over 14 amino acids. Germline CDR1 is MNHEY and CDR2 is SMNVEV (reference sequence). The CDR3 DNA, read in part, is TGTGCCAGCAGTTTAGGCGGACAGGGGGCCCAT. Amino acid sequence: CASSLGGQGAH. From start to end, the CDR3 is CASSLGGQGAHYTF.